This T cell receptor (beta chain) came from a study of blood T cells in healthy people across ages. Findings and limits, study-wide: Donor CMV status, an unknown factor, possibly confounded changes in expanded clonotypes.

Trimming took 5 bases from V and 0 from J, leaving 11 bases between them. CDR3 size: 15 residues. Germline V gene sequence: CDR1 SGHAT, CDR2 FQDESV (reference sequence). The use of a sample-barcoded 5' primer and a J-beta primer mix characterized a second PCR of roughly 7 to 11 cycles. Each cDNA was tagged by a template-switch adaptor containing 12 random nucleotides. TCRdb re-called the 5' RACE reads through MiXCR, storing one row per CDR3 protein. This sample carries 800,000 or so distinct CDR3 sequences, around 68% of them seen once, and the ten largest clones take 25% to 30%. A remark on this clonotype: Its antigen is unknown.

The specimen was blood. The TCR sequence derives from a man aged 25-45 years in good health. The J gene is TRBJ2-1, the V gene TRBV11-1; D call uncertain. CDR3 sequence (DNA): TGTGCCAGCAGCACGAGCATGGACTCCTACAATGAGCAGTTCTTC. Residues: CASSTSMDSYNEQFF.